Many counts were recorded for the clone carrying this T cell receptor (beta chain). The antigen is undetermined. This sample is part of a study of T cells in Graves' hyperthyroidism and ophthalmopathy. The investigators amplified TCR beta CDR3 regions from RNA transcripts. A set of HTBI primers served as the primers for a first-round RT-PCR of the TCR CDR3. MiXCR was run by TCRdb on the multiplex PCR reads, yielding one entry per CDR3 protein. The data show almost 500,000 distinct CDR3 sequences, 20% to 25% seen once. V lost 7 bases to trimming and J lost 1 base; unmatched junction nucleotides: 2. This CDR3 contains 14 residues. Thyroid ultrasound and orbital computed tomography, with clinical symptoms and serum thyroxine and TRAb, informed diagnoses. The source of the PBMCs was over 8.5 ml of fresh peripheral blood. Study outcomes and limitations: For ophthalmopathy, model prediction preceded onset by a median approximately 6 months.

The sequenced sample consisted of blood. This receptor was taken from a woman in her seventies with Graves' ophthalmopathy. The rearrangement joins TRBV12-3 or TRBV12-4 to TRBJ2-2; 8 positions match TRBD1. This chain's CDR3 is CASTGTGNTGELFF. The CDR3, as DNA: TGTGCCAGCACAGGGACAGGGAACACCGGGGAGCTGTTTTTT.